This T cell receptor beta chain stems from a study of blood T cell repertoires in COVID-19. Profiling relied on immunoSEQ multiplex PCR, and the TCRdb table lists in-frame clones only, not all of them. Among a few hundred thousand clones, approximately 91% were seen once, and the ten largest hold around 9.5%. CDR1 and CDR2 (germline): SGHTA, FQGNSA. CDR3 length: 15 residues. V was trimmed by 0 bases and J by 4 bases, leaving 13 bases between them. Participants, 18 to 89 years old, spanned approximately 26 US areas. The rearrangement joins TRBV7-2 to TRBJ2-7; D may be TRBD1 (6 bases). The receptor was isolated from a woman in her 40s who had recovered from COVID-19. Sample: PBMCs or T cells enriched from blood (not recorded which). CDR3 nucleotide sequence: TGTGCCAGCAGCTTAGCGAGGGACACCATTTACGAGCAGTACTTC. Amino acids: CASSLARDTIYEQYF. The entire variable domain, with the rest obtained from reference TRBV7-2 and TRBJ2-7, is as follows: GAGVSQSPSNKVTEKGKDVELRCDPISGHTALYWYRQSLGQGLEFLIYFQGNSAPDKSGLPSDRFSAERTGGSVSTLTIQRTQQEDSAVYLCASSLARDTIYEQYFGPGTRLTVT.